These 12 T cell receptor beta chains were sequenced from one sample in a study of cytomegalovirus exposure and HLA in healthy donors (dated by TCRdb to about 2017). Preparation of the library involved the immunoSEQ multiplex PCR assay. For the multiplex PCR, a mixture combining 60 forward primers for TCR Vbeta segments and 13 reverse primers for TCR Jbeta segments was used. TCRdb carries this immuneACCESS record with in-frame sequences only. Its versions omit some clonotypes, under half of them owing to an unresolved V gene in the studies checked, with the rest unexplained. The sample has about 140,000 clones on record, approximately 73% of them singletons. Together, the top ten hold more than 9% of the sample. Sequences were obtained from PBMCs. These receptors were obtained from a man aged 25 to 40 in good health and CMV-seropositive.

The CDR3 coding sequence is TGTGCCAGTAGTATACAGGGGACGAACACCGGGGAGCTGTTTTTT. Translating gives CASSIQGTNTGELFF. The rearrangement links TRBV19 to TRBJ2-2; tentative D call: TRBD1 (6 bases). CDR1 is LNHDA and CDR2 is SQIVND in the germline V gene (reference sequence). V lost 2 bases and J lost 0, with 7 bases in between. The CDR3 covers 15 residues.

This clone has only a few counts. This chain connects TRBV18 to TRBJ2-7, with D tentatively TRBD2 (6 bases). Germline V CDR1 and CDR2: KGHSH, LQKENI. The CDR3 is 17 amino acids. Trimming pared 2 bases from V and 7 bases from J, leaving 24 bases between. CDR3 sequence reads: CASSPFPEGSGSTEQYF. CDR3 nucleotides: TGTGCCAGCTCACCATTTCCAGAGGGCAGCGGGTCTACGGAGCAGTACTTC.

This clone was observed a handful of times. The chain combines TRBV10-3 with TRBJ1-5; 7 positions agree with TRBD1. Germline lookup yields CDR1 ENHRY and CDR2 SYGVKD. J was trimmed by 3 bases and V by 3 bases; bases with no gene match: 5. There are 15 residues in the CDR3. The CDR3 bases are TGTGCCATCAGTGAAGGCAGGGGGAACAATCAGCCCCAGCATTTT. It codes for CAISEGRGNNQPQHF.

V and J are TRBV27 and TRBJ1-1; D is perhaps TRBD1 (5 bases). CDR1 and CDR2 from the germline V gene are MNHEY and SMNVEV (reference sequence). The CDR3 is made up of 13 amino acids. The germline V and J ends were trimmed by 8 bases and 8 bases, with 18 bases remaining between them. The CDR3 DNA reads as TGTGCCAGCGGCAATACCGGACAAGGCGAAGCTTTCTTT. Protein sequence: CASGNTGQGEAFF.

The chain links TRBV21-1 to TRBJ2-3; the table's D call, TRBD2, has no DNA check behind it. TRBV21-1 is labeled a pseudogene. This CDR3 has 13 amino acids. This CDR3 is CASSKDDSITQYF. In nucleotides, the CDR3 is TGTGCCAGCAGCAAAGATGACTCAATAACGCAGTATTTT.

The chain uses TRBV5-1 and TRBJ1-1; tentatively, D is TRBD1 (5 bases). V shed 2 bases and J shed 0 bases, with 11 bases lying between them. Germline V gives CDR1 SGHRS, CDR2 YFSETQ. The CDR3 has 15 residues. CDR3 nucleotide sequence: TGCGCCAGCAGCTTCTTAGGGGTGGTGAACACTGAAGCTTTCTTT. It encodes CASSFLGVVNTEAFF.

The V call is TRBV2, the J call TRBJ1-1; D might be TRBD1 (5 bases). V was pared by 2 bases and J by 5 bases, with 9 bases between. The CDR3 contains 13 residues. CDR1 and CDR2 from the germline V gene are SNHLY and FYNNEI. The CDR3 nucleotides are TGTGCCAGCAGTGAAAGCAGGGTTACTGAAGCTTTCTTT. Protein product: CASSESRVTEAFF. Drawing the rest from reference TRBV2 and TRBJ1-1, the complete variable domain is EPEVTQTPSHQVTQMGQEVILRCVPISNHLYFYWYRQILGQKVEFLVSFYNNEISEKSEIFDDQFSVERPDGSNFTLKIRSTKLEDSAMYFCASSESRVTEAFFGQGTRLTVV.

CDR3 amino acids: CASSLVGPGDYGYTF. The CDR3 DNA reads TGTGCCAGCAGCTTGGTGGGCCCAGGTGACTATGGCTACACCTTC. The chain carries TRBV5-5 and TRBJ1-2; D ambiguous. The germline V gene has CDR1 SGHKS and CDR2 YYEKEE (reference sequence). With 0 bases removed from V and 3 bases from J, the gap between germline ends came to 12 bases. The CDR3 extends over 15 amino acids. Supplemented by reference TRBV5-5 and TRBJ1-2, the full variable domain reads DAGVTQSPTHLIKTRGQQVTLRCSPISGHKSVSWYQQVLGQGPQFIFQYYEKEERGRGNFPDRFSARQFPNYSSELNVNALLLGDSALYLCASSLVGPGDYGYTFGSGTRLTVV.

This rearrangement joins TRBV11-2 to TRBJ2-1; no reliable D call. Germline V gene sequence: CDR1 SGHAT, CDR2 FQNNGV. This CDR3 contains 13 residues. V lost 9 bases, J lost 6 bases, and 15 bases lay in between. CDR3: CASLAESLNEQFF. CDR3 sequence (DNA): TGTGCCAGTCTTGCGGAGAGCCTCAATGAGCAGTTCTTC.

The J gene is TRBJ1-2, the V gene TRBV2; D is unclear. Germline V gives CDR1 SNHLY, CDR2 FYNNEI. Trimming took 4 bases from V and 5 from J, leaving 8 bases between them. This CDR3 has 12 residues. The CDR3 coding sequence is TGTGCCAGCAGTGTAGCAGCGTATGGCTACACCTTC. Encoded protein: CASSVAAYGYTF.

This rearrangement joins TRBV6-6 to TRBJ1-4; D might be TRBD1 (6 bases). The CDR3 consists of 16 residues. The germline V gene encodes CDR1 MNHNY and CDR2 SVGAGI (reference sequence). Trimming shortened V by 4 bases and J by 3 bases, and 15 bases separated the two germline ends. The CDR3 DNA follows: TGTGCCAGCAGTTCGACCCTGCGGGGGCCTAATGAAAAACTGTTTTTT. This encodes CASSSTLRGPNEKLFF.

This clone appeared once. At the DNA level, this CDR3 is encoded by other sequences in the same sample as well. As DNA, the CDR3 is TGTGCCAGCAGCTCACAAGTGGGAGCTGCAGAGACCCAGTACTTC. Translated, it gives CASSSQVGAAETQYF. The chain joins TRBV7-7 to TRBJ2-5, with D possibly TRBD2 on 5 matching bases. With 4 bases removed from V and 4 bases from J, the gap between germline ends came to 16 bases. The CDR3 has 15 residues. The germline gives CDR1 SSHAT, CDR2 FNYEAQ (reference sequence).